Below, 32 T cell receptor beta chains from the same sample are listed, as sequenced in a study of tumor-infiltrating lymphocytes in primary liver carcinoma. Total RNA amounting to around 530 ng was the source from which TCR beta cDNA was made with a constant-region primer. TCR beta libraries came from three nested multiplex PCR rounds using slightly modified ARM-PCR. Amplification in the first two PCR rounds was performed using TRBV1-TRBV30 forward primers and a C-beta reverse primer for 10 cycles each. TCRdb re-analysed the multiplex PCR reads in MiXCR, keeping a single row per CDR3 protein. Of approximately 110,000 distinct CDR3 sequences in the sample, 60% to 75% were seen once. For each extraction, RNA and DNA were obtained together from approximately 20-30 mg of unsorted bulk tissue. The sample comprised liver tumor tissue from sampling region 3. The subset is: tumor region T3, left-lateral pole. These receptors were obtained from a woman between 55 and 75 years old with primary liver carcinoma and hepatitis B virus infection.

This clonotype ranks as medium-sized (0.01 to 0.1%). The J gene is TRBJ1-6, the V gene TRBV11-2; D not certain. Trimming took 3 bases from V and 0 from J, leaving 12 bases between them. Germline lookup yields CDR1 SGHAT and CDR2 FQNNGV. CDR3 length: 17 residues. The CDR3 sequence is CASSFAGGSSYNSPLHF. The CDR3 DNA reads TGTGCCAGCAGCTTCGCAGGAGGGAGCTCCTATAATTCACCCCTCCACTTT.

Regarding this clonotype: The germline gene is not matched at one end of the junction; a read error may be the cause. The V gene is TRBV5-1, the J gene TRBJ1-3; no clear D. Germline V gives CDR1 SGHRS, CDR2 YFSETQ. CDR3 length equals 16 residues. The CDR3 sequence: CASSLGTVVSGNTIYF. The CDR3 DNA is TGCGCCAGTAGCTTGGGAACCGTGGTATCGGGAAACACCATATATTTT.

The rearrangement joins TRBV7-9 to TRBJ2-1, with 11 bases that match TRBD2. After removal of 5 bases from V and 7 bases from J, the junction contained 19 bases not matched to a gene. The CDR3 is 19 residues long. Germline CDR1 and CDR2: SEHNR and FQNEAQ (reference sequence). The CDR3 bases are TGTGCCAGCAGCCCGCGACGCGCACTTACTAGCGGGAGAGGAAATGAGCAGTTCTTC. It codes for CASSPRRALTSGRGNEQFF. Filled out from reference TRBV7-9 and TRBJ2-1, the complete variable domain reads DTGVSQNPRHKITKRGQNVTFRCDPISEHNRLYWYRQTLGQGPEFLTYFQNEAQLEKSRLLSDRFSAERPKGSFSTLEIQRTEQGDSAMYLCASSPRRALTSGRGNEQFFGPGTRLTVL.

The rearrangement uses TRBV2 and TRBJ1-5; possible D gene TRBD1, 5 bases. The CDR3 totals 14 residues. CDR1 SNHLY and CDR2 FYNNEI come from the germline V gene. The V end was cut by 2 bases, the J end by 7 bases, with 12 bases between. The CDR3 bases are TGTGCCAGCAGTGAATCAGGGAAGGGGCAGCCCCAGCATTTT. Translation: CASSESGKGQPQHF.

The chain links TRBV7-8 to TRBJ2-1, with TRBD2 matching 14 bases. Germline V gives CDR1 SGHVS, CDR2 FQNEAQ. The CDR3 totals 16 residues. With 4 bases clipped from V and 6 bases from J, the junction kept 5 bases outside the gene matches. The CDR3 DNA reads TGTGCCAGCAGCTCCCGACTAGCGGGAGGGTTCAATGAGCAGTTCTTC. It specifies CASSSRLAGGFNEQFF.

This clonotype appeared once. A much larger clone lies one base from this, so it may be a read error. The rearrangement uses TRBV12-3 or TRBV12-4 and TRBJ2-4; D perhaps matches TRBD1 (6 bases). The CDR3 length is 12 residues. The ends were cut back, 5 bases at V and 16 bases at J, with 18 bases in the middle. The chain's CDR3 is CASSLSRTEVYF. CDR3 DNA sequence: TGTGCCAGCAGTCTAAGCCGGACAGAGGTATACTTC.

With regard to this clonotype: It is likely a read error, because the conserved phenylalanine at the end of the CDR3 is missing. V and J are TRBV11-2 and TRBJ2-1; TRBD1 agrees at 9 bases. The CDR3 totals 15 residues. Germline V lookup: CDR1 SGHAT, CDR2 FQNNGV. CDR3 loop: CASSSDRGYYNKQFL. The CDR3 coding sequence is TGTGCCAGCAGCTCGGACAGGGGCTACTACAATAAGCAGTTCCTC.

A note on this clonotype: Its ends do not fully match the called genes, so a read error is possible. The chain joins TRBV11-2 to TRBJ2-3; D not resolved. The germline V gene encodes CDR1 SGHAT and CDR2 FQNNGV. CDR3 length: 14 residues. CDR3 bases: TGTGCCAACAGCATGAGGCTTCCCACAAATACGCAGTATTTT. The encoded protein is CANSMRLPTNTQYF.

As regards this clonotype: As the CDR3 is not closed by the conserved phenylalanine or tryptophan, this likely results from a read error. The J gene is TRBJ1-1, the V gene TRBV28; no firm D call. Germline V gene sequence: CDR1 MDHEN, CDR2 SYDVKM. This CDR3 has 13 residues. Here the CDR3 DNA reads TGCGCCAGCAGAAAATTCCCGAACACTGAAGCTTTCTCT. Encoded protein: CASRKFPNTEAFS.

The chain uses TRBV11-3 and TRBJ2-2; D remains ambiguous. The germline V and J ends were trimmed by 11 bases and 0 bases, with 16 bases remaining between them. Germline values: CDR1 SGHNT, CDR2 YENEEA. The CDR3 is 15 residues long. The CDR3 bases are TGTGCCGCCAGCCCATCTTTGGCGAACACCGGGGAGCTGTTTTTT. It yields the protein CAASPSLANTGELFF.

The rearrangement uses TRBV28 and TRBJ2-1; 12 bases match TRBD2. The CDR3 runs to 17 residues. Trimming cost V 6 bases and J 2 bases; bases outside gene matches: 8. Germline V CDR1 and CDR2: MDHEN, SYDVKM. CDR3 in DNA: TGTGCCAGCAGCCCCGGGACTAGCGGGCGGCCCTACAATGAGCAGTTCTTC. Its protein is CASSPGTSGRPYNEQFF.

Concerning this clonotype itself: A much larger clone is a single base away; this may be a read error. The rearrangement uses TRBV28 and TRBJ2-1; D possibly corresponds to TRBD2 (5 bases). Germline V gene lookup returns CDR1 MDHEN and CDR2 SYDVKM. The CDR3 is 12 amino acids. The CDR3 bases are TGTGCCTGCAGTACTAGGCGTAATGAGCAGTTCTTC. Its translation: CACSTRRNEQFF. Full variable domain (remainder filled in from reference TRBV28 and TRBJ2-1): DVKVTQSSRYLVKRTGEKVFLECVQDMDHENMFWYRQDPGLGLRLIYFSYDVKMKEKGDIPEGYSVSREKKERFSLILESASTNQTSMYLCACSTRRNEQFFGPGTRLTVL.

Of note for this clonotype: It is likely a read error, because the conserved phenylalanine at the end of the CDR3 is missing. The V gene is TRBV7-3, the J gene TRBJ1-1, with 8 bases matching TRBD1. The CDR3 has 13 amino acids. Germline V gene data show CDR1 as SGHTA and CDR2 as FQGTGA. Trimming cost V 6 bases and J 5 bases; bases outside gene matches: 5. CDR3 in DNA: TGTGCCAGCAGTAAGGACAGGGTTACTGAAGCTTTCTAT. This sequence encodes CASSKDRVTEAFY.

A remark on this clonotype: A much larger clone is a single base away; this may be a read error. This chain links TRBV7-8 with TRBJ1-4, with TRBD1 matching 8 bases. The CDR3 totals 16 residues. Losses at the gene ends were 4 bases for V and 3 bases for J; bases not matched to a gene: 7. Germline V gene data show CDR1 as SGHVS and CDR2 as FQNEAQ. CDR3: CASSSSGQEANEKLFF. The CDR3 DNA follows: TGTGCCAGCAGCTCCTCGGGACAGGAAGCTAATGAAAAACTGTTTTTT.

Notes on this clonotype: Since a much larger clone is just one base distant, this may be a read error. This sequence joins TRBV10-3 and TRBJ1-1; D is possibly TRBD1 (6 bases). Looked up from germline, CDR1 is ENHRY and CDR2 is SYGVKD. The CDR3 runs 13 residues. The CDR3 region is CTIRGGSDTEAFF. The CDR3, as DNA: TGTACCATCAGAGGGGGTAGTGACACTGAAGCTTTCTTT.

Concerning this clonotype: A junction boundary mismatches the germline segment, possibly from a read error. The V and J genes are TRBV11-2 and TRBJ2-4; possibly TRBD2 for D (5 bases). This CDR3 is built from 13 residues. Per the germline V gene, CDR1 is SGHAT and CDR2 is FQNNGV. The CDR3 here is CASSLESTNIQYF. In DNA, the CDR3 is TGTGCCAGTTCACTAGAGTCCACAAACATTCAATATTTC.

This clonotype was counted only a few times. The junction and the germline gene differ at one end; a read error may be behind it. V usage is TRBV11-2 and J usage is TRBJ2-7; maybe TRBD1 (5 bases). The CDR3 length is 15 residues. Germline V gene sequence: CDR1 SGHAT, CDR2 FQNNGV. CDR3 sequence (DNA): TGTGCCAGCAGCTTCGGACATACGAAGGGCTACGAGCAATACTTC. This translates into CASSFGHTKGYEQYF.

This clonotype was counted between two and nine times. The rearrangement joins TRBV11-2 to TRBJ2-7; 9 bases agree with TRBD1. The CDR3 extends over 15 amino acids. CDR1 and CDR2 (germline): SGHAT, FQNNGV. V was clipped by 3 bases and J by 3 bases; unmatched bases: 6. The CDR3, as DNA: TGTGCCAGCAGCTTCGGGACAGGGAGCAACTACGAGCAGTACTTC. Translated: CASSFGTGSNYEQYF.

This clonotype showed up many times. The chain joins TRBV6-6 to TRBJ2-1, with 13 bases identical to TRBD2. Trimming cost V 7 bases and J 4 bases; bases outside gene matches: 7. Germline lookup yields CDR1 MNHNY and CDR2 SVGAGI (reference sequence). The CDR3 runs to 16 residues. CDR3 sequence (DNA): TGTGCCAGCACCCACGAGGGACTAGCGGGGTACAATGAGCAGTTCTTC. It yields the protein CASTHEGLAGYNEQFF.

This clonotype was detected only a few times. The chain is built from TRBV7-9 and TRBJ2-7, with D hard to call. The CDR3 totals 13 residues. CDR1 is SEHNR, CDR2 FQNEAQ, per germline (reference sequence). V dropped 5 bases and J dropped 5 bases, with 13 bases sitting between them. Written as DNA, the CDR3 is TGTGCCAGCAGCGCGCGGTGGTACGACGAGCAGTACTTC. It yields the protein CASSARWYDEQYF.

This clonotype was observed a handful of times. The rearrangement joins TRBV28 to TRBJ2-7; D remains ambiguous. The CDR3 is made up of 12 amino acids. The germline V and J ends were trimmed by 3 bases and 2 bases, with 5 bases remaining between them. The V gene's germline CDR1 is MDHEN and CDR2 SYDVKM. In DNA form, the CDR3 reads TGTGCCAGCAGTTTGACAACCTACGAGCAGTACTTC. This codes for CASSLTTYEQYF. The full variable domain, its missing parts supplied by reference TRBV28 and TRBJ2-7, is DVKVTQSSRYLVKRTGEKVFLECVQDMDHENMFWYRQDPGLGLRLIYFSYDVKMKEKGDIPEGYSVSREKKERFSLILESASTNQTSMYLCASSLTTYEQYFGPGTRLTVT.

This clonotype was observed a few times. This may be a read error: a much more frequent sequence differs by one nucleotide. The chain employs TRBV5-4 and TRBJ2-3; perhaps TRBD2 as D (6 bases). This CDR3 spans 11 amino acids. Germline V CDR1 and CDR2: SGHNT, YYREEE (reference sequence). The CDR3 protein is CASGTPDTLYF. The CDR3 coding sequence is TGTGCCAGCGGGACTCCAGATACGCTGTATTTT.

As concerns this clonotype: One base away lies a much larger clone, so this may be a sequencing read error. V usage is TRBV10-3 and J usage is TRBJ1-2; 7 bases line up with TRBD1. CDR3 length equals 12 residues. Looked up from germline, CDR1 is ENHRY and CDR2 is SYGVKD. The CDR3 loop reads CATTGDNHGYTF. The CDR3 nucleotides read TGTGCCACCACAGGGGATAACCATGGCTACACCTTC.

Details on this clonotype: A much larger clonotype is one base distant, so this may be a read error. The chain's CDR3 is CANSEVVTGELFF. In nucleotides, the CDR3 is TGCGCCAACAGTGAGGTGGTTACCGGGGAGCTGTTTTTT. The chain links TRBV10-2 to TRBJ2-2; D is ambiguous. Germline V gives CDR1 WSHSY, CDR2 SAAADI. The length of the CDR3 is 13 residues.

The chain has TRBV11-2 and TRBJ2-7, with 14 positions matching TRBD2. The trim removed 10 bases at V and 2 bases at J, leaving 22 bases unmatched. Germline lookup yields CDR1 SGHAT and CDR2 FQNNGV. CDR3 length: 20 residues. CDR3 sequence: CANRAISRLAGGQQPYEQYF. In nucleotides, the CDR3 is TGTGCCAACAGAGCCATTTCCCGACTAGCGGGAGGGCAGCAACCCTACGAGCAGTACTTC.

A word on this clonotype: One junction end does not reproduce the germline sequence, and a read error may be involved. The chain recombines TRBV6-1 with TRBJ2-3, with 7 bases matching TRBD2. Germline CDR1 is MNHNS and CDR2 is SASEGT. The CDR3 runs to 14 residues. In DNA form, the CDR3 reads TGCGCCAGCAGTGAAGCGCGGGAGTATGATAAGCAGTATTTT. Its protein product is CASSEAREYDKQYF.

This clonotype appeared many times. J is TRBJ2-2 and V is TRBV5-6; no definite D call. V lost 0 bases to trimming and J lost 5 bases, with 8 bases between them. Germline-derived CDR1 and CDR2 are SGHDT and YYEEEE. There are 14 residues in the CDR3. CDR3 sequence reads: CASSLAIVTGELFF. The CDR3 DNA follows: TGTGCCAGCAGCTTGGCAATTGTGACCGGGGAGCTGTTTTTT.

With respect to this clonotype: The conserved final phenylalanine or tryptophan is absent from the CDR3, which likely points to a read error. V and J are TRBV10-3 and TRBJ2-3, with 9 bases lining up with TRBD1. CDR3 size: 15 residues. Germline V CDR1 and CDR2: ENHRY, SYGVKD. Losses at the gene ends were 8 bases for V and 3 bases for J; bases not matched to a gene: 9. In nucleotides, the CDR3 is TGTGCCATCTGTTTAAACAGGGGGCCAACAGATACGCAGTATTTG. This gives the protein CAICLNRGPTDTQYL.

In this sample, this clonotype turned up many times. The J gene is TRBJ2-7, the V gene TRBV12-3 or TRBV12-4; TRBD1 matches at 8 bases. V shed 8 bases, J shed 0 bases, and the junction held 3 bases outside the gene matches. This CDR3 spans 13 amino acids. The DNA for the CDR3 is TGTGCCAGCCGGGACAGGCACTCCTACGAGCAGTACTTC. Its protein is CASRDRHSYEQYF.

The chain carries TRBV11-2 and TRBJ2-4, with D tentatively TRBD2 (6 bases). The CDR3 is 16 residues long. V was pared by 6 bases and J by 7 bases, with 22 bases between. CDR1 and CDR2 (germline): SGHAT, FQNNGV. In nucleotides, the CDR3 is TGTGCCAGCAGTTACCCCGGGTTGCGGGGCAATAACATTCAGTACTTC. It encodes CASSYPGLRGNNIQYF.

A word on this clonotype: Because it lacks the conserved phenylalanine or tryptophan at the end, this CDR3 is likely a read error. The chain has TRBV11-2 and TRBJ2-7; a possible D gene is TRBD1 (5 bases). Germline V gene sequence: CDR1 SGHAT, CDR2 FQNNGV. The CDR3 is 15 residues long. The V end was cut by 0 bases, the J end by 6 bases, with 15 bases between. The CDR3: CASSLDRGLVAEQYS. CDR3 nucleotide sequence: TGTGCCAGCAGCTTAGATAGGGGATTAGTTGCCGAGCAGTACTCC.

In nucleotides, the CDR3 is TGTGCCACCAGTGATTCTGGGACAAGCAACTTGGTTACGCAGTATTTT. Translating it yields CATSDSGTSNLVTQYF. The chain carries TRBV24-1 and TRBJ2-3; maybe TRBD1 (6 bases). The V end lost 2 bases, the J end lost 8 bases, and 19 bases lay between the germline ends. This CDR3 region has 16 residues. Germline-derived CDR1 and CDR2 are KGHDR and SFDVKD.